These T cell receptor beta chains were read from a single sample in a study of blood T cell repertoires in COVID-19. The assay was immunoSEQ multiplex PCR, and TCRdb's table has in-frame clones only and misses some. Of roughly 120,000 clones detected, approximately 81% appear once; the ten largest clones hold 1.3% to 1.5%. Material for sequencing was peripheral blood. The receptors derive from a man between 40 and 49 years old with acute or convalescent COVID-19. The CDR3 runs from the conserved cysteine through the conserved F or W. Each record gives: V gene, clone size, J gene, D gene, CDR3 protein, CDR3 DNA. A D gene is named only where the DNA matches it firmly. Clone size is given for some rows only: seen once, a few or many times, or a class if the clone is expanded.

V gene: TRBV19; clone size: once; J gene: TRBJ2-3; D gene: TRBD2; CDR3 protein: CASSIPGGEDTQYF; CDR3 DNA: TGTGCCAGTAGTATCCCGGGAGGGGAAGATACGCAGTATTTT
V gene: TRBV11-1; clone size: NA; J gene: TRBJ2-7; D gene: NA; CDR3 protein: CASSSAALYEQYF; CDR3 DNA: TGTGCCAGCAGCTCGGCGGCCCTTTACGAGCAGTACTTC
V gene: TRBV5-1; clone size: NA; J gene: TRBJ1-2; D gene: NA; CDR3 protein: CASSLEGRPSYDYTF; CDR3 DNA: TGCGCCAGCAGCCTCGAAGGCAGGCCTAGCTACGACTACACCTTC
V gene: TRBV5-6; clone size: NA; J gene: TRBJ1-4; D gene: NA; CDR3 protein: CASSRRGTNEKLFF; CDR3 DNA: TGTGCCAGCAGCCGACGGGGGACTAATGAAAAACTGTTTTTT
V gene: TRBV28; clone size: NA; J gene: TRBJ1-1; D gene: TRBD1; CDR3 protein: CASTSTGTGRTEAFF; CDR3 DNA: TGTGCCAGCACAAGCACCGGGACAGGGAGGACTGAAGCTTTCTTT
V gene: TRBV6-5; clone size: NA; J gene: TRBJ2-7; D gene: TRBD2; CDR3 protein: CASTTSGTLSEQYF; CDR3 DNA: TGTGCCAGCACTACTAGCGGGACCCTTAGCGAGCAGTACTTC
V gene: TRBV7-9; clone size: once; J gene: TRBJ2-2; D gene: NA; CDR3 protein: CASSLVRDTGELFF; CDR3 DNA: TGTGCCAGCAGCTTAGTCAGGGACACCGGGGAGCTGTTTTTT
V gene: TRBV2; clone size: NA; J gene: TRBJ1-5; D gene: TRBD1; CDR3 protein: CASSERTGGNQPQHF; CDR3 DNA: TGTGCCAGCAGTGAAAGGACAGGGGGCAATCAGCCCCAGCATTTT
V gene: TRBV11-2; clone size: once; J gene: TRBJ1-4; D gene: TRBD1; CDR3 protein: CASSRDRPLNEKLFF; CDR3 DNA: TGTGCCAGCAGCAGGGACAGGCCCCTTAATGAAAAACTGTTTTTT
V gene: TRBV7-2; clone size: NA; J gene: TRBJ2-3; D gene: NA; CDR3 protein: CASSFRGTDTQYF; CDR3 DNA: TGTGCCAGCAGCTTCAGGGGCACAGATACGCAGTATTTT
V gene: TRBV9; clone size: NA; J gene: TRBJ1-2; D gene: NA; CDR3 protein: CASGSTQGNYGYTF; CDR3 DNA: TGTGCCAGCGGATCAACCCAGGGAAACTATGGCTACACCTTC
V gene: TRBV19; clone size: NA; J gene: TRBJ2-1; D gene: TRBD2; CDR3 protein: CASSPESGRWHNEQFF; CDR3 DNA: TGTGCCAGTAGTCCTGAAAGCGGGAGATGGCACAATGAGCAGTTCTTC
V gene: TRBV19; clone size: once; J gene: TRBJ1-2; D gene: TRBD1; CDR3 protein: CASRGQVEVGYTF; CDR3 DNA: TGTGCCAGTAGGGGACAGGTTGAGGTTGGCTACACCTTC
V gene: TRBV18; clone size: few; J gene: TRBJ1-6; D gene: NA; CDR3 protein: CASSLTGSSYNSPLHF; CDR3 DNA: TGTGCCAGCTCACTGACAGGCTCCTCCTATAATTCACCCCTCCACTTT
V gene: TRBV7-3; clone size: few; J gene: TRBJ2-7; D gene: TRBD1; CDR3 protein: CASSLGPGGEQYF; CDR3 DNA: TGTGCCAGCAGCTTAGGGCCAGGGGGTGAGCAGTACTTC